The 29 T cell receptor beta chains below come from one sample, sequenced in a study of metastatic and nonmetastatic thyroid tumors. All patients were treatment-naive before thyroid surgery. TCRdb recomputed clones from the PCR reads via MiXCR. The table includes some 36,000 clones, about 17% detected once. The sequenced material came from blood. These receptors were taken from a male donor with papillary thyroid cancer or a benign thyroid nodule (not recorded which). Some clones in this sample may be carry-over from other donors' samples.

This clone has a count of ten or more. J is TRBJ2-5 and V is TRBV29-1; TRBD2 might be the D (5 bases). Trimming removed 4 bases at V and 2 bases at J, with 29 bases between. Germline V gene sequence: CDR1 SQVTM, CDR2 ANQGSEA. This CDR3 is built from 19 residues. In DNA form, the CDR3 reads TGCAGCGTTGTCAAGAACGGAGGAGCCGCATCGCCTTTACAAGAGACCCAGTACTTC. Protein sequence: CSVVKNGGAASPLQETQYF.

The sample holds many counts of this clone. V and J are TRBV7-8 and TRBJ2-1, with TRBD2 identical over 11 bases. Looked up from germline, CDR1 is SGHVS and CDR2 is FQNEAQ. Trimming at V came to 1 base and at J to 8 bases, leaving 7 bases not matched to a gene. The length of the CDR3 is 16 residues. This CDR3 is CASSLGSSGGAYEQFF. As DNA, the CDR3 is TGTGCCAGCAGCTTAGGCAGTAGCGGGGGGGCGTATGAGCAGTTCTTC. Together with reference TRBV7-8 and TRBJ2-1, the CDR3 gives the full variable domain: GAGVSQSPRYKVAKRGQDVALRCDPISGHVSLFWYQQALGQGPEFLTYFQNEAQLDKSGLPSDRFFAERPEGSVSTLKIQRTQQEDSAVYLCASSLGSSGGAYEQFFGPGTRLTVL.

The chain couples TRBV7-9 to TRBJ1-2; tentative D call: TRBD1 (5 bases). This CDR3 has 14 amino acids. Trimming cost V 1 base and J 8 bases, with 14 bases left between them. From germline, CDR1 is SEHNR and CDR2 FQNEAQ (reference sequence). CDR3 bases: TGTGCCAGCAGCTTAGGGACACGGTCCCTGGGCTACACCTTC. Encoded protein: CASSLGTRSLGYTF.

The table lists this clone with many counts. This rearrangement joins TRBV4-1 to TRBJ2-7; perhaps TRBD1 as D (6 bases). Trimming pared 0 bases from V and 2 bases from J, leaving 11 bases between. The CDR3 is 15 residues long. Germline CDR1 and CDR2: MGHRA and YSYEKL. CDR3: CASSQDPGQTYEQYF. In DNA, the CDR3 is TGCGCCAGCAGCCAAGACCCGGGACAAACCTACGAGCAGTACTTC.

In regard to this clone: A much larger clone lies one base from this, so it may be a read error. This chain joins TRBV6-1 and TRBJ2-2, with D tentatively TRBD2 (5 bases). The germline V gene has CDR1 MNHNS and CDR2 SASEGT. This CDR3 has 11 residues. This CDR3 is CATGNTWELFF. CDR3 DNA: TGTGCCACCGGAAACACCTGGGAGCTGTTTTTC.

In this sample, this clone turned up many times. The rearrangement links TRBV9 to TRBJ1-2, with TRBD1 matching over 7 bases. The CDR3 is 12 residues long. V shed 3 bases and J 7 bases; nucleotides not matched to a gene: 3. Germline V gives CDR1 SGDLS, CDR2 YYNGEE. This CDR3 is CASSERQGGYTF. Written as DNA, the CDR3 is TGTGCCAGCAGCGAGAGACAGGGTGGCTACACCTTC.

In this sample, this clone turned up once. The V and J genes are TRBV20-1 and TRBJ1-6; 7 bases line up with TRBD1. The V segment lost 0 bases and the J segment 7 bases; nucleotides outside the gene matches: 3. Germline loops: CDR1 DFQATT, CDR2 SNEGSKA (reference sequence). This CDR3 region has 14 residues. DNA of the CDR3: TGCAGTGCTAGAGATCCAGGGGGGAATTCACCCCTCCACTTT. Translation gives CSARDPGGNSPLHF.

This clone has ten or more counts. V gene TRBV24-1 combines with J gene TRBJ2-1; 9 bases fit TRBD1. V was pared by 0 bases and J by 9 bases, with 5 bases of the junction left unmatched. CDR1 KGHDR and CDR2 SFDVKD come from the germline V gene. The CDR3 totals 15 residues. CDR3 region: CATSDLTGQGGEQFF. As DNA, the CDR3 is TGTGCCACCAGTGATTTGACGGGACAGGGTGGTGAGCAGTTCTTC.

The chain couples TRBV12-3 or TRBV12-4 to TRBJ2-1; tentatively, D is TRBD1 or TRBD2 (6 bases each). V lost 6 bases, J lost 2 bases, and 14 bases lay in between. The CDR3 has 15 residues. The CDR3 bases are TGTGCCAGCAGCCAAGGGGGGCAAACCTACAATGAGCAGTTCTTC. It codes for CASSQGGQTYNEQFF.

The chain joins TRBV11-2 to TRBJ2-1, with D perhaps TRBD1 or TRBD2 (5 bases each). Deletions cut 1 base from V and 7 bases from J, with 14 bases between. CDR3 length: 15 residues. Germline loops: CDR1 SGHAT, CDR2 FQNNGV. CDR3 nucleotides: TGTGCCAGCAGCTTAGGGGGGAGAACTATGAATGAGCAGTTCTTC. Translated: CASSLGGRTMNEQFF.

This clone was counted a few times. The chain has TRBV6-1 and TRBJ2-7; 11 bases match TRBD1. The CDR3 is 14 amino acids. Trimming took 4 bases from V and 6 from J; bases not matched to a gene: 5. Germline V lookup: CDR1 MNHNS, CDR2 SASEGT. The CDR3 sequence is CASSGGTGGCEQYF. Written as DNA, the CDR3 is TGTGCCAGCAGTGGAGGGACAGGGGGGTGCGAGCAGTACTTC.

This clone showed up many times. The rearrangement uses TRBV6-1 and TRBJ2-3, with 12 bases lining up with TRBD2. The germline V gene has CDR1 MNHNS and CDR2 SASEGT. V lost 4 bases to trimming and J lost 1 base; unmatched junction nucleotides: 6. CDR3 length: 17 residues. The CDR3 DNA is TGTGCCAGCAGTGGGGCGACTAGCGGGGGTGGCACAGATACGCAGTATTTT. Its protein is CASSGATSGGGTDTQYF.

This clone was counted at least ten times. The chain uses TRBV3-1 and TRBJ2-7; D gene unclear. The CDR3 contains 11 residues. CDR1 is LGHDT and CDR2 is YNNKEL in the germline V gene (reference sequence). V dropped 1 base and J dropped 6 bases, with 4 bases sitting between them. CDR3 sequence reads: CASSQGGEQYF. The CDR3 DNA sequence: TGTGCCAGCAGCCAAGGGGGCGAGCAGTACTTC.

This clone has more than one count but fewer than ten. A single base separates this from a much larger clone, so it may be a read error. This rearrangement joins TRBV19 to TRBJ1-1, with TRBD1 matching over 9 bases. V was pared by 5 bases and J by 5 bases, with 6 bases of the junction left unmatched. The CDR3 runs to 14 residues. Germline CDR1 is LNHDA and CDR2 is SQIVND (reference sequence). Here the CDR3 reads CASSETGGDTEAFF. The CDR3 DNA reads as TGTGCCAGTAGTGAGACAGGGGGGGATACTGAAGCTTTCTTT.

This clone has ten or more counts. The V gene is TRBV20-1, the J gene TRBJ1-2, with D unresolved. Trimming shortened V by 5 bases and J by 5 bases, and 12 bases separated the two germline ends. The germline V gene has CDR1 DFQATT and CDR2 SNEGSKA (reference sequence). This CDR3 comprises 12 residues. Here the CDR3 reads CSAAQQPYGYTF. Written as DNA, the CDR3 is TGCAGTGCTGCACAGCAACCTTATGGCTACACCTTC.

CDR3 DNA sequence: TGTGCCAGCAGCTATAGACAGAGAAGCTCCTACGAGCAGTACTTC. It translates to CASSYRQRSSYEQYF. This chain links TRBV11-3 with TRBJ2-7; a possible D gene is TRBD1 (5 bases). CDR1 and CDR2 from the germline V gene are SGHNT and YENEEA. Trimming shortened V by 4 bases and J by 0 bases, and 13 bases separated the two germline ends. This CDR3 is 15 amino acids long.

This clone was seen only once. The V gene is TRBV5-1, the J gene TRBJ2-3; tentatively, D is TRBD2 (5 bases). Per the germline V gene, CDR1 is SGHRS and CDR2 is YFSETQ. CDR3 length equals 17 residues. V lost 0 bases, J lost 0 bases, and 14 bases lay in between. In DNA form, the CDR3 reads TGCGCCAGCAGCTTGGCCAGAGGGCCAATCAGCACAGATACGCAGTATTTT. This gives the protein CASSLARGPISTDTQYF.

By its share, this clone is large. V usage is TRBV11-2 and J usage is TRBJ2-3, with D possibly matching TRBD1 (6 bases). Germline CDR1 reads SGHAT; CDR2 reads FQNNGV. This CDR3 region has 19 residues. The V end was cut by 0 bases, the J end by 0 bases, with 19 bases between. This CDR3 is CASSLDLQGIWGSTDTQYF. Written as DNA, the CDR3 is TGTGCCAGCAGCTTAGATCTGCAGGGGATTTGGGGAAGCACAGATACGCAGTATTTT.

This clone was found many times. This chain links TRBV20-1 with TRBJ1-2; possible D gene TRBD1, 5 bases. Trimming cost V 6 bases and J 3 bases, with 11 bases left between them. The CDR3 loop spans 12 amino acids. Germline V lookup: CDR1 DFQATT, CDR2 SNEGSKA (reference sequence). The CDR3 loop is CSALDSHYGYTF. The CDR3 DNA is TGCAGTGCCCTCGACAGCCACTATGGCTACACCTTC.

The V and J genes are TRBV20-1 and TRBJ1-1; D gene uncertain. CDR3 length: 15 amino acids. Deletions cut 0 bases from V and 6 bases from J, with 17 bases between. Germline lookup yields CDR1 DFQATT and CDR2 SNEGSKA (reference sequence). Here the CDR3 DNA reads TGCAGTGCTAGAGACGTCCGGGTCCCTCTGGCTGAAGCTTTCTTT. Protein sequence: CSARDVRVPLAEAFF.

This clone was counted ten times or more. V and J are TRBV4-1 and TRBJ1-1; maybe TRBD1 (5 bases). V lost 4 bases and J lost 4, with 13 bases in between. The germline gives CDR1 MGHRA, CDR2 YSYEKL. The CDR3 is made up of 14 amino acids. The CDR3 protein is CASSLGGGSTEAFF. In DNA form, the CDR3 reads TGCGCCAGCAGCCTGGGCGGGGGGAGCACTGAAGCTTTCTTT.

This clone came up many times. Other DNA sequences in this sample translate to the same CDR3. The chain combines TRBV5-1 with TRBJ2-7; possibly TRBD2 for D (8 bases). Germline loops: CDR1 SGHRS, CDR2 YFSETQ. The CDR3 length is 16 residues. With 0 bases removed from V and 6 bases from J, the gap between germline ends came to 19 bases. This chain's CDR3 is CASSLDSGGPGGEQYF. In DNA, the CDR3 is TGCGCCAGCAGCTTGGATTCGGGAGGGCCAGGGGGCGAGCAGTACTTC.

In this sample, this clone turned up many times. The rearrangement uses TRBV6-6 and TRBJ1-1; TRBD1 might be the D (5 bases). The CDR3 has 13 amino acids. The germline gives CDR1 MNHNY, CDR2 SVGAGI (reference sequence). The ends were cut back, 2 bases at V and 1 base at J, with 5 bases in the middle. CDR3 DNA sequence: TGTGCCAGCAGTTACACAGGGAACACTGAAGCTTTCTTT. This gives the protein CASSYTGNTEAFF.

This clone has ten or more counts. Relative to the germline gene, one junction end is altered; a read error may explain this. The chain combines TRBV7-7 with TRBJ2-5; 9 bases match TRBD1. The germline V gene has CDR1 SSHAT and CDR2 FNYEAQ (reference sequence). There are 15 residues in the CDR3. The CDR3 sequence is CASSPGTGSSETQYF. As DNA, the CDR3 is TGTGCTAGCAGCCCCGGGACAGGGTCGTCCGAGACCCAGTACTTC.

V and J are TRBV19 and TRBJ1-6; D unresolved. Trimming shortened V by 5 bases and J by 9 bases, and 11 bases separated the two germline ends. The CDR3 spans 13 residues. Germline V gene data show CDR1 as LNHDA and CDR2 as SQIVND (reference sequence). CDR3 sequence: CASSSGPCSPLHF. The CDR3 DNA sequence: TGTGCCAGTAGTTCCGGCCCGTGTTCACCCCTCCACTTT.

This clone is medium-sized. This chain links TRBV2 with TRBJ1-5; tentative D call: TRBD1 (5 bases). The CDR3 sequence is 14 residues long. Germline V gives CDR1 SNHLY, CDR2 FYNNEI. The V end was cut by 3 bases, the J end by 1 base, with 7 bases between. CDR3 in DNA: TGTGCCAGCAGTGAGGGGCAGAGCAATCAGCCCCAGCATTTT. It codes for CASSEGQSNQPQHF.

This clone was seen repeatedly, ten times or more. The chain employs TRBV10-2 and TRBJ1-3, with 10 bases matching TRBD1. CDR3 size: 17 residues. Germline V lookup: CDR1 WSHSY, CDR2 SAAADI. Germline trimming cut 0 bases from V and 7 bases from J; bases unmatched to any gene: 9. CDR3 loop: CASSESGQGSFWNTIYF. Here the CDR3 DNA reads TGCGCCAGCAGTGAGTCGGGACAGGGGAGTTTTTGGAACACCATATATTTT.

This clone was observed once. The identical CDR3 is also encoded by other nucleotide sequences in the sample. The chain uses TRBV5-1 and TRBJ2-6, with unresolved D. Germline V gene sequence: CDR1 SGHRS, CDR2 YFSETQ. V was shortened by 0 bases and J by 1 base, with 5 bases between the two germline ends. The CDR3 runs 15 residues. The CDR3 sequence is CASSLGSSGANVLTF. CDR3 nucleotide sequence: TGCGCCAGCAGCTTGGGCTCATCTGGGGCCAACGTCCTGACTTTC.

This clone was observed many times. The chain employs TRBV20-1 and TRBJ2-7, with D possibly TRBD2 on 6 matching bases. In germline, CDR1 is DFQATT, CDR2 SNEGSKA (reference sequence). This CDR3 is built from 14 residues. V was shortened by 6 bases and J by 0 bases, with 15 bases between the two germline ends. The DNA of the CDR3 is TGCAGTGCCGGGGGTCTACCGGTCTCCTACGAGCAGTACTTC. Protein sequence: CSAGGLPVSYEQYF.